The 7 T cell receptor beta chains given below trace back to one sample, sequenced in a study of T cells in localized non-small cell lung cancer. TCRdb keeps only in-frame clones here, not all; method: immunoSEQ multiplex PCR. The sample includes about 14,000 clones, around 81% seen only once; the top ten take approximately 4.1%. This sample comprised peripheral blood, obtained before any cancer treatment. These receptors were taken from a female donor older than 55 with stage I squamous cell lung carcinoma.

CDR3 protein: CASSLSGQGSPLHF. The DNA of the CDR3 is TGTGCCAGCAGCTTAAGTGGGCAGGGCTCACCCCTCCACTTT. This chain uses TRBV11-3 with TRBJ1-6, with D possibly TRBD1 on 5 matching bases. Germline V gene lookup returns CDR1 SGHNT and CDR2 YENEEA. The CDR3 is 14 residues long. V was pared by 2 bases and J by 10 bases, with 12 bases between.

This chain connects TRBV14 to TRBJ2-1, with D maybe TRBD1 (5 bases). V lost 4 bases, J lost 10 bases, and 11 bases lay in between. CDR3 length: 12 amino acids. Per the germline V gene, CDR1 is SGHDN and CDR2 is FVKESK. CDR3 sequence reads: CASSPVSGEQFF. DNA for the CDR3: TGTGCCAGCAGCCCTGTCTCAGGGGAGCAGTTCTTC.

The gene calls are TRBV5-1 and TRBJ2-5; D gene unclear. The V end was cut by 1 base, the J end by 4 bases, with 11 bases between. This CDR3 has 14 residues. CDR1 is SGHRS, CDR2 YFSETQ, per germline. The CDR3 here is CASSLSSVAETQYF. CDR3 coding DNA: TGCGCCAGCAGCTTGAGTAGTGTGGCAGAGACCCAGTACTTC.

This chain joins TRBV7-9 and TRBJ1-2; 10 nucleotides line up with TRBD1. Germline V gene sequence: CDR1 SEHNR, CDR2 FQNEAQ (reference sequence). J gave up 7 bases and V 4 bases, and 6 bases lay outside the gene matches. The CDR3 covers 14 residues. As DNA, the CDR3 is TGTGCCAGCAGCTCCCCGGACAGGGGGGGTGGCTACACCTTC. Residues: CASSSPDRGGGYTF.

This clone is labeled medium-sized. CDR3 sequence: CAWSVDNYQPQHF. The CDR3 DNA sequence: TGTGCCTGGAGTGTCGACAATTATCAGCCCCAGCATTTT. The chain uses TRBV30 and TRBJ1-5; D is ambiguous. V lost 0 bases and J lost 5, with 8 bases in between. The germline V gene encodes CDR1 GTSNPN and CDR2 SVGIG (reference sequence). The CDR3 runs 13 residues.

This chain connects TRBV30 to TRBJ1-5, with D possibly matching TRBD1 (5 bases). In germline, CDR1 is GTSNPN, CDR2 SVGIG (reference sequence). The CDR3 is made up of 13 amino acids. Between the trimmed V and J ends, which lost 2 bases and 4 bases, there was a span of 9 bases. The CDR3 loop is CAWSLQENQPQHF. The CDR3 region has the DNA TGTGCCTGGAGTCTACAGGAAAATCAGCCCCAGCATTTT.

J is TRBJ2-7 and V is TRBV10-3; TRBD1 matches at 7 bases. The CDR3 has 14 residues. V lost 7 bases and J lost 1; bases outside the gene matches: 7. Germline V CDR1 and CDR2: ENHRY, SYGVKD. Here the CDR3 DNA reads TGTGCCATCACCGGGACAGTCCCTTCCTACGAGCAGTACTTC. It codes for CAITGTVPSYEQYF.